Listed here are 13 T cell receptor beta chains from one sample, sequenced in a study of control samples from healthy donors and cancer patients. Profiled with immunoSEQ multiplex PCR; TCRdb holds only in-frame clones, not every one. The table has over 85,000 clones, over 90% seen once. The sample consisted of blood. The receptors shown here come from a woman aged 25 to 39 in good health.

The table lists this clone with a count of one. V gene TRBV5-1 combines with J gene TRBJ1-1; D might be TRBD1 (6 bases). Trimming shortened V by 3 bases and J by 1 base, and 13 bases separated the two germline ends. The germline gives CDR1 SGHRS, CDR2 YFSETQ. The CDR3 is 15 residues long. The CDR3 nucleotides are TGCGCCAGCAGCTCTTCCGGGACACCGAACACTGAAGCTTTCTTT. Encoded protein: CASSSSGTPNTEAFF.

The CDR3 DNA is TGTGCCAGCAGCTCCCAGGGTTTTAACTATGGCTACACCTTC. Translating it yields CASSSQGFNYGYTF. The V gene is TRBV5-6, the J gene TRBJ1-2; TRBD1 might be the D (5 bases). The germline gives CDR1 SGHDT, CDR2 YYEEEE. Trimming stripped 3 bases from V and 1 base from J, with 10 bases between. This CDR3 has 14 residues.

This rearrangement joins TRBV6-1 to TRBJ2-5, with D perhaps matching TRBD2 (6 bases). V was cut by 3 bases and J by 5 bases, with 10 bases left in between. Germline-derived CDR1 and CDR2 are MNHNS and SASEGT. The CDR3 consists of 13 residues. The CDR3 DNA reads TGTGCCAGCAGTGATTTGGAGGGGGAGACCCAGTACTTC. Translating gives CASSDLEGETQYF.

The chain carries TRBV28 and TRBJ1-5; D is undetermined. Per the germline V gene, CDR1 is MDHEN and CDR2 is SYDVKM. Trimming cost V 1 base and J 8 bases, with 9 bases left between them. This CDR3 contains 13 residues. This CDR3 reads CASSLYPIEPQHF. CDR3 DNA sequence: TGTGCCAGCAGTTTATACCCAATTGAGCCCCAGCATTTT.

The chain links TRBV10-1 to TRBJ1-6; D is unresolved. V lost 1 base to trimming and J lost 10 bases, with 14 bases between them. This CDR3 contains 15 residues. Germline V gives CDR1 WNHNN, CDR2 SYGVQD (reference sequence). Written as DNA, the CDR3 is TGCGCCAGCAGTGAGTTTACCGGGAACGGGTCACCCCTCCACTTT. As protein: CASSEFTGNGSPLHF.

The rearrangement joins TRBV5-4 to TRBJ2-1; 8 bases are shared with TRBD2. Unmatched junction bases numbered 8, after V lost 2 bases and J lost 10 bases. Germline assignment: CDR1 SGHNT and CDR2 YYREEE (reference sequence). This CDR3 has 14 amino acids. Here the CDR3 DNA reads TGTGCCAGCAGCTTAGCGGGGGCCGGTGGAGAGCAGTTCTTC. As protein: CASSLAGAGGEQFF.

The J gene is TRBJ1-2, the V gene TRBV6-1; perhaps TRBD1 as D (5 bases). From germline, CDR1 is MNHNS and CDR2 SASEGT. Trimming removed 2 bases at V and 8 bases at J, with 18 bases between. The CDR3 totals 15 residues. CDR3 sequence: CASSENPTGEVGYTF. In DNA, the CDR3 is TGTGCCAGCAGTGAAAACCCCACGGGGGAGGTAGGCTACACCTTC.

This sequence joins TRBV11-3 and TRBJ2-5; D may match TRBD1 or TRBD2 (5 bases each). In germline, CDR1 is SGHNT, CDR2 YENEEA. V lost 5 bases to trimming and J lost 5 bases, with 12 bases between them. The CDR3 spans 13 residues. DNA of the CDR3: TGTGCCAGCAGCGGGACCGGCCGGGAGACCCAGTACTTC. It codes for CASSGTGRETQYF. Complete variable domain (other parts from reference TRBV11-3 and TRBJ2-5): EAGVVQSPRYKIIEKKQPVAFWCNPISGHNTLYWYLQNLGQGPELLIRYENEEAVDDSQLPKDRFSAERLKGVDSTLKIQPAELGDSAVYLCASSGTGRETQYFGPGTRLLVL.

This chain connects TRBV29-1 to TRBJ1-2; D may be TRBD1 (5 bases). Trimming removed 4 bases at V and 7 bases at J, with 19 bases between. The germline V gene encodes CDR1 SQVTM and CDR2 ANQGSEA. The CDR3 is made up of 14 amino acids. The chain's CDR3 is CSVVGDSASGGYTF. CDR3 coding DNA: TGCAGCGTTGTAGGTGACAGTGCCTCGGGTGGCTACACCTTC.

The V and J genes are TRBV19 and TRBJ1-4; D is unresolved. Germline V lookup: CDR1 LNHDA, CDR2 SQIVND (reference sequence). The CDR3 is 13 amino acids. V was cut by 3 bases and J by 12 bases, with 14 bases left in between. The CDR3 here is CASSIPVRGQLFF. The CDR3 nucleotides read TGTGCCAGTAGTATTCCGGTTCGAGGACAACTGTTTTTT.

The chain employs TRBV16 and TRBJ2-2; D is undetermined. The CDR3 loop spans 14 amino acids. V was cut by 0 bases and J by 6 bases, with 8 bases left in between. Germline lookup yields CDR1 KGHSY and CDR2 FQNENV. CDR3 DNA sequence: TGTGCCAGCAGCCAATCGATCCCCCCCGGGGAGCTGTTTTTT. It translates to CASSQSIPPGELFF. The full variable domain, in which reference TRBV16 and TRBJ2-2 provide the parts outside the CDR3, is GEEVAQTPKHLVRGEGQKAKLYCAPIKGHSYVFWYQQVLKNEFKFLISFQNENVFDETGMPKERFSAKCLPNSPCSLEIQATKLEDSAVYFCASSQSIPPGELFFGEGSRLTVL.

CDR3 in amino acids: CASSGRGGDEQFF. Written as DNA, the CDR3 is TGTGCCAGCAGCGGGAGGGGTGGCGATGAGCAGTTCTTC. This rearrangement joins TRBV7-2 to TRBJ2-1; TRBD2 matches at 7 bases. With V trimmed by 5 bases and J by 8 bases, 6 bases remained unmatched. The CDR3 spans 13 residues. Looked up from germline, CDR1 is SGHTA and CDR2 is FQGNSA. Full variable domain (outside the CDR3, taken from reference TRBV7-2 and TRBJ2-1): GAGVSQSPSNKVTEKGKDVELRCDPISGHTALYWYRQSLGQGLEFLIYFQGNSAPDKSGLPSDRFSAERTGGSVSTLTIQRTQQEDSAVYLCASSGRGGDEQFFGPGTRLTVL.

This chain's CDR3 is CASSPLVTGDFNYGYTF. CDR3 nucleotide sequence: TGCGCCAGCAGCCCACTGGTTACAGGAGATTTTAACTATGGCTACACCTTC. The chain joins TRBV4-1 to TRBJ1-2, with TRBD1 as a possible D gene (5 bases). Trimming stripped 4 bases from V and 1 base from J, with 19 bases between. Germline V gives CDR1 MGHRA, CDR2 YSYEKL. The CDR3 loop spans 17 amino acids.